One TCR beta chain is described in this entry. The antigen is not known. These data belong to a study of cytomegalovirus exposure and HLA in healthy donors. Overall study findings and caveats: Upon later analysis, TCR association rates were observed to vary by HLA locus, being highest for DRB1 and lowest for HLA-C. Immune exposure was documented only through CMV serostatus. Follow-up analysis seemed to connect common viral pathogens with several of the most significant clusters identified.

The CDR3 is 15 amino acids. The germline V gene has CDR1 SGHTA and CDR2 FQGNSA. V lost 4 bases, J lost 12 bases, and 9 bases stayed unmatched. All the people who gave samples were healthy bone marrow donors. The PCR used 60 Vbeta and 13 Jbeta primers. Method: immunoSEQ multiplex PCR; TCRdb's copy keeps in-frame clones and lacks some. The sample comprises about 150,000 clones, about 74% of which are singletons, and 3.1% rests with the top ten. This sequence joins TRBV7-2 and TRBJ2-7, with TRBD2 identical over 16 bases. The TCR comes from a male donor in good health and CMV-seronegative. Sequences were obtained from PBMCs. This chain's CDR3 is CASSSTPGLAGGPYF. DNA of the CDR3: TGTGCCAGCAGCTCAACCCCGGGACTAGCGGGAGGGCCGTACTTC.